These 29 T cell receptor beta chains were sequenced from one sample in a study of T cell clonality in common variable immunodeficiency. TCRdb keeps only in-frame clones here, not all; method: immunoSEQ multiplex PCR. The sample is made up of about 52,000 clones, none counted only once. Sample: peripheral blood mononuclear cells. Source of these receptors: a person aged 18 to 70 in good health.

This clone has at least ten counts. Sequencing ends 3 residues short of the CDR3 end; the germline J gene provides the rest. V gene TRBV20-1 combines with J gene TRBJ2-3, with a weak D call TRBD1 (6 bases). The CDR3 is 15 amino acids. Per germline, CDR1 DFQATT and CDR2 SNEGSKA (reference sequence). The sequenced part of the CDR3 DNA is TGCAGTGCTACCCGAAGGGGGACGCGACTTGAACCG. Translation gives CSATRRGTRLEP. The full-length CDR3 reads as CSATRRGTRLEPQYF.

This clone was picked up many times. With the read ending 3 residues before the CDR3 end, the germline J gene is used to fill in that end. This chain joins TRBV20-1 and TRBJ2-5; 7 bases line up with TRBD1. The germline V gene encodes CDR1 DFQATT and CDR2 SNEGSKA (reference sequence). The length of the CDR3 is 12 residues. The CDR3 bases that were read are TGCAGCCTGACAGGGTACCAAGAGACC. This gives the protein CSLTGYQET. The whole CDR3 sequence reads CSLTGYQETQYF.

This clone was counted ten times or more. The read ends 3 residues before the CDR3 terminus; that terminus is restored from the germline J gene. The chain recombines TRBV19 with TRBJ2-7; the match to TRBD1 covers 8 bases. V lost 3 bases to trimming and J lost 1 base; unmatched junction nucleotides: 8. Germline V gene lookup returns CDR1 LNHDA and CDR2 SQIVND (reference sequence). The CDR3 contains 16 residues. CDR3 residues: CASSIQGAPLSYEQYF. CDR3 bases read: TGTGCCAGTAGTATCCAGGGGGCGCCCCTTTCCTACGAG.

The table lists this clone with many counts. From the germline J gene comes the end of the CDR3, since the read stops 3 residues before it. The rearrangement joins TRBV20-1 to TRBJ2-7; no reliable D call. The CDR3 length is 14 residues. The V end lost 3 bases, the J end lost 3 bases, and 15 bases lay between the germline ends. Germline lookup yields CDR1 DFQATT and CDR2 SNEGSKA (reference sequence). CDR3 DNA, as far as it was read: TGCAGTGCTAGGCTACGGCAGGCAAACTACGAG. Its protein is CSARLRQANYE. The full CDR3 protein reads CSARLRQANYEQYF.

This clone has ten or more counts. The read finishes 3 residues shy of the CDR3 end, and the germline J gene is used to complete it. This chain links TRBV19 with TRBJ1-5; the D gene is possibly TRBD1 (6 bases). There are 14 residues in the CDR3. Trimming stripped 4 bases from V and 1 base from J, with 8 bases between. CDR1 LNHDA and CDR2 SQIVND come from the germline V gene (reference sequence). The CDR3 protein is CASSNRESNQPQHF. CDR3 bases read: TGTGCCAGTAGTAACAGGGAGAGCAATCAGCCC. Combining the CDR3 with reference TRBV19 and TRBJ1-5 gives the whole variable domain DGGITQSPKYLFRKEGQNVTLSCEQNLNHDAMYWYRQDPGQGLRLIYYSQIVNDFQKGDIAEGYSVSREKKESFPLTVTSAQKNPTAFYLCASSNRESNQPQHFGDGTRLSIL.

This clone was recorded many times. Read sequence stops 3 residues before the CDR3 end, and the germline J gene provides the missing end. The V and J genes are TRBV20-1 and TRBJ2-7; possibly TRBD1 for D (6 bases). CDR1 is DFQATT, CDR2 SNEGSKA, per germline (reference sequence). The ends were cut back, 4 bases at V and 1 base at J, with 17 bases in the middle. This CDR3 has 15 residues. The CDR3 bases that were read are TGCAGTGCTATGAGAGGGACACAGGGATCCTACGAG. It translates to CSAMRGTQGSYE. The CDR3 in its entirety is CSAMRGTQGSYEQYF.

Concerning this clone: The read comes to an end 3 residues before the CDR3 does, leaving the germline J gene to fill in the end. V gene TRBV5-1 combines with J gene TRBJ2-1, with 7 bases aligning to TRBD2. The germline V gene has CDR1 SGHRS and CDR2 YFSETQ. The CDR3 runs to 16 residues. V shed 5 bases and J 2 bases; nucleotides not matched to a gene: 10. Here the CDR3 reads CASSSWAGVTYNEQFF. The covered CDR3 bases are TGCGCCAGCAGTAGTTGGGCGGGAGTGACCTACAATGAG.

This clone was detected ten times or more. The CDR3 bases that were read are TGTGCCAGCTCAATTGGACAGGGGGCGAGTCAGCCC. Its translation is CASSIGQGASQP. The entire CDR3 protein reads CASSIGQGASQPQHF. The rearrangement joins TRBV18 to TRBJ1-5, with 11 bases lining up with TRBD1. Sequencing ends 3 residues short of the CDR3 end; the germline J gene provides the rest. V lost 5 bases and J lost 6; bases outside the gene matches: 6. Germline CDR1 is KGHSH and CDR2 is LQKENI. CDR3 length: 15 amino acids. Combining the CDR3 with reference TRBV18 and TRBJ1-5 gives the whole variable domain NAGVMQNPRHLVRRRGQEARLRCSPMKGHSHVYWYRQLPEEGLKFMVYLQKENIIDESGMPKERFSAEFPKEGPSILRIQQVVRGDSAAYFCASSIGQGASQPQHFGDGTRLSIL.

This clone has just a few counts. The read terminates 3 residues before the CDR3 end, so the remaining end is supplied by the germline J gene. V is TRBV6-4 and J is TRBJ2-3; 9 bases are a match to TRBD2. With 3 bases clipped from V and 3 bases from J, the junction kept 4 bases outside the gene matches. CDR3 length equals 15 residues. Per germline, CDR1 MRHNA and CDR2 SNTAGT. CDR3 in amino acids: CASSEESGGTDTQYF. CDR3 bases read: TGTGCCAGCAGTGAGGAAAGCGGGGGGACAGATACG.

The sample holds many counts of this clone. CDR3 protein: CASSPVMNTEAFF. Partial CDR3 DNA: TGTGCCAGCTCACCAGTCATGAACACTGAA. The chain has TRBV18 and TRBJ1-1; D not certain. The sequenced fragment ends 3 residues before the CDR3 boundary, so the rest is inferred from the germline J gene. Trimming removed 2 bases at V and 0 bases at J, with 4 bases between. Germline V gene sequence: CDR1 KGHSH, CDR2 LQKENI. The CDR3 sequence is 13 residues long.

This clone was recorded at least ten times. Read data end 3 residues before the CDR3 end; the end is taken from the germline J gene. The gene calls are TRBV7-3 and TRBJ2-2; D remains ambiguous. Per germline, CDR1 SGHTA and CDR2 FQGTGA. This CDR3 comprises 14 residues. V lost 0 bases, J lost 8 bases, and 10 bases lay in between. The CDR3 loop is CASSLTVLGGELFF. The CDR3 bases that were read are TGTGCCAGCAGCTTAACTGTCCTAGGAGGGGAG. The full variable domain, its missing parts supplied by reference TRBV7-3 and TRBJ2-2, is GAGVSQTPSNKVTEKGKYVELRCDPISGHTALYWYRQSLGQGPEFLIYFQGTGAADDSGLPNDRFFAVRPEGSVSTLKIQRTERGDSAVYLCASSLTVLGGELFFGEGSRLTVL.

At least ten counts were recorded for this clone. The read ends 3 residues shy of where the CDR3 ends; the end is completed using the germline J gene. The rearrangement joins TRBV5-1 to TRBJ2-7, with 8 bases that match TRBD1. Looked up from germline, CDR1 is SGHRS and CDR2 is YFSETQ. The V segment lost 4 bases and the J segment 2 bases; nucleotides outside the gene matches: 11. The length of the CDR3 is 16 residues. The sequenced part of the CDR3 DNA is TGCGCCAGCAGCACAAAACCGGGACAGGAAACCTACGAG. This encodes CASSTKPGQETYE. Given in full, the CDR3 is CASSTKPGQETYEQYF. Full variable domain (missing parts from reference TRBV5-1 and TRBJ2-7): KAGVTQTPRYLIKTRGQQVTLSCSPISGHRSVSWYQQTPGQGLQFLFEYFSETQRNKGNFPGRFSGRQFSNSRSEMNVSTLELGDSALYLCASSTKPGQETYEQYFGPGTRLTVT.

There are many counts of this clone. Read coverage stops 3 residues before the CDR3 terminus; the germline J gene supplies the remainder. This sequence joins TRBV20-1 and TRBJ2-5, with D perhaps matching TRBD1 (6 bases). Trimming stripped 7 bases from V and 1 base from J, with 7 bases between. The CDR3 is made up of 11 amino acids. Germline CDR1 and CDR2: DFQATT and SNEGSKA (reference sequence). Here the CDR3 reads CSGRGQETQYF. The sequenced part of the CDR3 DNA is TGCAGTGGCAGGGGCCAAGAGACC.

This clone has just a few counts. The read ends 3 residues early relative to the CDR3; the germline J gene fills the gap. The rearrangement links TRBV6-2 or TRBV6-3 to TRBJ2-2; D may match TRBD1 or TRBD2 (5 bases each). Trimming left V 0 bases short and J 0 bases short, with 8 bases between. CDR3 size: 16 residues. Germline assignment: CDR1 MNHEY and CDR2 SVGEGT. The CDR3 is CASSYSRGANTGELFF. The CDR3 DNA, read in part, is TGTGCCAGCAGTTACTCGAGAGGGGCGAACACCGGGGAG.

This clone was seen repeatedly, ten times or more. CDR3 protein: CASSRPSSAYEQYF. The CDR3 bases that were read are TGTGCCAGCAGCCGTCCCTCTAGCGCCTACGAG. The V and J genes are TRBV13 and TRBJ2-7; tentative D call: TRBD2 (6 bases). The DNA ends 3 residues before the CDR3 does, and the rest of the CDR3 is filled in from the germline J gene. The CDR3 runs 14 residues. Germline-derived CDR1 and CDR2 are PRHDT and FYEKMQ (reference sequence). Trimming took off 5 bases at V and 2 bases at J, with 13 bases between the two ends.

For this clone: The read stops 3 residues short of the end of the CDR3; the missing end is completed from the germline J gene. V and J are TRBV19 and TRBJ1-2; perhaps TRBD1 as D (6 bases). V lost 3 bases and J 2 bases, leaving 10 bases between the germline ends. The CDR3 consists of 14 residues. CDR1 is LNHDA, CDR2 SQIVND, per germline (reference sequence). Partial CDR3 DNA: TGTGCCAGTAGTATGACCAGGGGAAACTATGGC. Protein product: CASSMTRGNYG. The CDR3, in full, reads CASSMTRGNYGYTF.

This clone was recorded many times. The missing CDR3 end, 3 residues past where the read stops, is filled in from the germline J gene. This chain uses TRBV5-1 with TRBJ1-1, with 7 bases aligning to TRBD1. Germline values: CDR1 SGHRS, CDR2 YFSETQ. The CDR3 is 14 amino acids. Losses at the gene ends were 0 bases for V and 6 bases for J; bases not matched to a gene: 5. CDR3 DNA, as far as it was read: TGCGCCAGCAGCTTGGGAGGACAGGCTTCTGAA. Translated, it gives CASSLGGQASE. The entire CDR3 protein is CASSLGGQASEAFF.

This clone has only a few counts. Sequencing ends 3 residues short of the CDR3 end; the germline J gene provides the rest. This rearrangement joins TRBV16 to TRBJ2-1; D may be TRBD1 or TRBD2 (6 bases each). The ends were cut back, 0 bases at V and 9 bases at J, with 15 bases in the middle. The CDR3 runs 15 residues. Germline V gene data show CDR1 as KGHSY and CDR2 as FQNENV. CDR3: CASSQSTGYGSEQFF. The CDR3 DNA, read in part, is TGTGCCAGCAGCCAATCAACAGGGTACGGGAGTGAG.

In this sample, this clone turned up many times. The missing CDR3 end, 3 residues past where the read stops, is filled in from the germline J gene. J is TRBJ2-4 and V is TRBV20-1; D possibly corresponds to TRBD2 (5 bases). The CDR3 spans 13 residues. Germline-derived CDR1 and CDR2 are DFQATT and SNEGSKA (reference sequence). The CDR3 reads CSAGARAEYGQYF. The sequenced CDR3 bases are TGCAGTGCTGGCGCTCGAGCGGAGTATGGT.

This clone has a count of ten or more. Coverage ceases 3 residues before the CDR3 finishes, and the germline J gene fills in the end. The J gene is TRBJ2-7, the V gene TRBV18, with D perhaps TRBD2 (5 bases). V was cut by 6 bases and J by 5 bases, with 11 bases left in between. This CDR3 has 12 amino acids. Looked up from germline, CDR1 is KGHSH and CDR2 is LQKENI. CDR3 sequence: CASSYEGDEQYF. Partial CDR3 DNA: TGTGCCAGCTCGTACGAGGGTGACGAG.

This clone was seen many times. The read ends 3 residues shy of where the CDR3 ends; the end is completed using the germline J gene. V and J are TRBV20-1 and TRBJ1-4; D is perhaps TRBD1 (5 bases). The CDR3 length is 17 residues. Germline CDR1 is DFQATT and CDR2 is SNEGSKA (reference sequence). V lost 0 bases to trimming and J lost 4 bases, with 18 bases between them. Incomplete CDR3 DNA: TGCAGTGCTAGAGATCCCGACAGAAAAACGTATAATGAAAAA. Protein product: CSARDPDRKTYNEK. The whole CDR3 sequence reads CSARDPDRKTYNEKLFF.

This clone was picked up a small number of times. A junction end diverges from the germline sequence, so it may reflect a read error. The CDR3 goes on 3 residues after the read ends, and that part is filled in from the germline J gene. This same CDR3 is encoded by further DNA sequences in the sample. The chain is built from TRBV19 and TRBJ1-3; possibly TRBD1 for D (5 bases). This CDR3 contains 14 residues. Germline values: CDR1 LNHDA, CDR2 SQIVND (reference sequence). The covered CDR3 bases are TGTGCCAGTAGTATTGACAGCTCTGGAAACACG. Amino acids: CASSIDSSGNT. The whole CDR3 sequence is CASSIDSSGNTIYF.

This clone has ten or more counts. The read comes to an end 3 residues before the CDR3 does, leaving the germline J gene to fill in the end. The chain uses TRBV20-1 and TRBJ1-5, with D maybe TRBD1 (6 bases). V was shortened by 0 bases and J by 0 bases, with 6 bases between the two germline ends. CDR1 is DFQATT and CDR2 is SNEGSKA in the germline V gene (reference sequence). This CDR3 has 14 amino acids. The CDR3 is CSAREGGSNQPQHF. The covered CDR3 bases are TGCAGTGCTAGAGAAGGGGGTAGCAATCAGCCC.

To note about this clone: The read stops 3 residues short of the end of the CDR3; the missing end is completed from the germline J gene. The chain combines TRBV18 with TRBJ1-1; D is possibly TRBD1 (5 bases). CDR1 is KGHSH and CDR2 is LQKENI in the germline V gene. Trimming took off 2 bases at V and 2 bases at J, with 12 bases between the two ends. The CDR3 totals 15 residues. CDR3 DNA, as far as it was read: TGTGCCAGCTCACCAAGACAGTTATTAAACACTGAA. It is translated as CASSPRQLLNTE. The whole CDR3 sequence reads CASSPRQLLNTEAFF.

This clone was seen ten or more times. CDR3 region: CSAPPTTGVYGYTF. The CDR3 bases that were read are TGCAGTGCTCCACCCACGACAGGGGTCTATGGC. The J gene is TRBJ1-2, the V gene TRBV20-1, with 8 bases matching TRBD1. The DNA ends 3 residues before the CDR3 does, and the rest of the CDR3 is filled in from the germline J gene. J was trimmed by 4 bases and V by 5 bases; bases with no gene match: 9. The CDR3 length is 14 residues. Germline V gene data show CDR1 as DFQATT and CDR2 as SNEGSKA (reference sequence).

There are many counts of this clone. The DNA ends 3 residues before the CDR3 does, and the rest of the CDR3 is filled in from the germline J gene. The chain recombines TRBV5-1 with TRBJ2-1, with D perhaps TRBD2 (6 bases). Per the germline V gene, CDR1 is SGHRS and CDR2 is YFSETQ. This CDR3 comprises 14 residues. The V gene lost 6 bases and the J gene lost 4 bases, with 14 bases spanning the gap. CDR3 loop: CASTPAGQYNEQFF. CDR3 DNA, as far as it was read: TGCGCCAGCACCCCTGCGGGGCAGTACAATGAG.

This clone has more than one count but fewer than ten. The read ends 3 residues early relative to the CDR3; the germline J gene fills the gap. V and J are TRBV19 and TRBJ2-1, with 7 bases aligning to TRBD1. In germline, CDR1 is LNHDA, CDR2 SQIVND (reference sequence). Trimming at V came to 2 bases and at J to 3 bases, leaving 13 bases not matched to a gene. The CDR3 is made up of 18 amino acids. The CDR3 bases that were read are TGTGCCAGTAGTATACCCAGCCGACAGGGAAGGAGCTACAATGAG. Its translation: CASSIPSRQGRSYNE. The whole CDR3 sequence reads CASSIPSRQGRSYNEQFF.

This clone came up many times. The read ends 3 residues early relative to the CDR3; the germline J gene fills the gap. The V and J genes are TRBV20-1 and TRBJ2-1, with 9 bases identical to TRBD1. The CDR3 consists of 14 residues. The V and J ends lost 0 bases and 7 bases, in that order; junction bases with no gene match: 4. Germline CDR1 and CDR2: DFQATT and SNEGSKA (reference sequence). The CDR3 is CSAREDRGLNEQFF. CDR3 bases read: TGCAGTGCTAGAGAGGACAGGGGACTAAATGAG.

The sample holds many counts of this clone. Coverage ceases 3 residues before the CDR3 finishes, and the germline J gene fills in the end. V is TRBV20-1 and J is TRBJ2-1, with TRBD2 identical over 9 bases. Germline V CDR1 and CDR2: DFQATT, SNEGSKA (reference sequence). V was pared by 0 bases and J by 6 bases, with 15 bases of the junction left unmatched. This CDR3 is 18 amino acids long. CDR3 bases read: TGCAGTGCTAGAGATCGATGGGCGGGAGGGCCCAGGGGCAATGAG. The encoded protein is CSARDRWAGGPRGNE. The entire CDR3 sequence reads CSARDRWAGGPRGNEQFF.